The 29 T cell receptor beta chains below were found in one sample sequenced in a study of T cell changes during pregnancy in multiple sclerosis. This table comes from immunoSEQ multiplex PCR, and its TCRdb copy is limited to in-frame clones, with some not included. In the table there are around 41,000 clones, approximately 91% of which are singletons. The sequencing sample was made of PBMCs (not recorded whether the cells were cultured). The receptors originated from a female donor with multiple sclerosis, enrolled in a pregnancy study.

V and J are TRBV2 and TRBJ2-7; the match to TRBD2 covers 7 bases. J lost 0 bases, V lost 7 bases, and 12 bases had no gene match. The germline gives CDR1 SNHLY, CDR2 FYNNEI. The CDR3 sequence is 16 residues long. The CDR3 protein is CASILSRDYFSYEQYF. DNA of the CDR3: TGTGCCAGCATCCTCTCCCGGGACTACTTCTCCTACGAGCAGTACTTC.

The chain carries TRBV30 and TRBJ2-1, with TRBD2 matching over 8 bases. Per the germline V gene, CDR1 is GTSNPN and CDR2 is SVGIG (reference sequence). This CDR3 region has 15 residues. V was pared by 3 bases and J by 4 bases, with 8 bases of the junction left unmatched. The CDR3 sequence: CAWRALAEDYNEQFF. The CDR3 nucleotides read TGTGCCTGGAGGGCACTAGCGGAGGATTACAATGAGCAGTTCTTC.

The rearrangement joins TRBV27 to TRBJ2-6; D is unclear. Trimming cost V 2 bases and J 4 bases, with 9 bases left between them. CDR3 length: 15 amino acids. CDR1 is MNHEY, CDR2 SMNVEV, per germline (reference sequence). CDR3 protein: CASSLALSGANVLTF. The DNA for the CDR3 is TGTGCCAGCAGTTTAGCTCTTTCGGGGGCCAACGTCCTGACTTTC.

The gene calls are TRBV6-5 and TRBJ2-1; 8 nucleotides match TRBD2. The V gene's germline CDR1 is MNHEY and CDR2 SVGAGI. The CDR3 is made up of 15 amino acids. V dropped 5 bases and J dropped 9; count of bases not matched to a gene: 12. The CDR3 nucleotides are TGTGCCAGCAGTACGGTAGCGGGGTGGGAGGGTGAGCAGTTCTTC. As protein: CASSTVAGWEGEQFF.

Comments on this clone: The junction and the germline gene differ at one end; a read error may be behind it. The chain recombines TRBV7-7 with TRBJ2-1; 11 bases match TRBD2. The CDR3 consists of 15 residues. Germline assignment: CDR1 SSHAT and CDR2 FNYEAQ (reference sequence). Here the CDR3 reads CASSSGTSGYNEQFF. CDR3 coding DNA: TGTGCTAGCAGCTCCGGGACTAGCGGTTACAATGAGCAGTTCTTC.

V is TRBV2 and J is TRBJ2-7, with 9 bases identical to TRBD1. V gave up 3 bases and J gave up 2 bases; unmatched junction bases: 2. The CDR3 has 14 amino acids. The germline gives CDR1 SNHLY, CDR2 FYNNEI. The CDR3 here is CASSEGQGTYEQYF. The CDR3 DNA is TGTGCCAGCAGTGAGGGACAGGGTACCTACGAGCAGTACTTC.

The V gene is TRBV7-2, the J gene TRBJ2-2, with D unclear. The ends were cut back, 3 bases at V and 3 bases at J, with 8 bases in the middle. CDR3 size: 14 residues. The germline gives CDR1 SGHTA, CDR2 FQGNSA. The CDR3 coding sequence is TGTGCCAGCAGCTTGACCGGGTACACCGGGGAGCTGTTTTTT. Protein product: CASSLTGYTGELFF.

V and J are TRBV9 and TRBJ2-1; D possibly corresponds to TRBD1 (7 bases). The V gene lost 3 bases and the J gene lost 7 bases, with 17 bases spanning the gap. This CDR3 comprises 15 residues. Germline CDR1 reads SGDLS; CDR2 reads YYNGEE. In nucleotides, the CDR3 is TGTGCCAGCAGCGGGAGGGATACACAGGGGAATGAGCAGTTCTTC. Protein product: CASSGRDTQGNEQFF.

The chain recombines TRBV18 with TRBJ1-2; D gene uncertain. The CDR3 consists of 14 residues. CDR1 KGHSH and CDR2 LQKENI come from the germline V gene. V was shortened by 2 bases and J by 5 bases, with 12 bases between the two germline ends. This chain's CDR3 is CASSPNDLPYGYTF. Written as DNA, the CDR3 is TGTGCCAGCTCACCAAACGACTTACCTTATGGCTACACCTTC. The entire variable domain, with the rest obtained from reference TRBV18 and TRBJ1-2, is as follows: NAGVMQNPRHLVRRRGQEARLRCSPMKGHSHVYWYRQLPEEGLKFMVYLQKENIIDESGMPKERFSAEFPKEGPSILRIQQVVRGDSAAYFCASSPNDLPYGYTFGSGTRLTVV.

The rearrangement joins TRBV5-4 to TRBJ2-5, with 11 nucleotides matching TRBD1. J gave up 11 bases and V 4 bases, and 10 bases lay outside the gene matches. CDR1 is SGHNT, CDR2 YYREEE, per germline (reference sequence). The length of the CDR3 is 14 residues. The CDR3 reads CASSPGQGAKEQYF. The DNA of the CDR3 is TGTGCCAGCAGCCCCGGACAGGGGGCGAAAGAGCAGTACTTC.

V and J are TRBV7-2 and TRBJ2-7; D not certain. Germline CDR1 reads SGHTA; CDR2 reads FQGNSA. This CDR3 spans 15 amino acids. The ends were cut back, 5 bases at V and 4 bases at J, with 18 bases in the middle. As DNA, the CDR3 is TGTGCCAGCAGCACCATGGAAGGGAAGGCTTACGAGCAGTACTTC. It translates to CASSTMEGKAYEQYF.

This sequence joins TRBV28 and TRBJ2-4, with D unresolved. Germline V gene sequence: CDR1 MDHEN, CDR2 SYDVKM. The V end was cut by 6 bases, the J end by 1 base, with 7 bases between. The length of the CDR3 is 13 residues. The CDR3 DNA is TGTGCCAGCAGGGGGTCCGCCAAAAACATTCAGTACTTC. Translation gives CASRGSAKNIQYF. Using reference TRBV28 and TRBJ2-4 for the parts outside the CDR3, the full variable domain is DVKVTQSSRYLVKRTGEKVFLECVQDMDHENMFWYRQDPGLGLRLIYFSYDVKMKEKGDIPEGYSVSREKKERFSLILESASTNQTSMYLCASRGSAKNIQYFGAGTRLSVL.

CDR3 region: CASSIILGFRGLQNEKLFF. The CDR3 nucleotides read TGTGCCAGTAGTATAATTCTAGGTTTCCGGGGACTACAAAATGAAAAACTGTTTTTT. The V and J genes are TRBV19 and TRBJ1-4, with D tentatively TRBD1 (5 bases). Looked up from germline, CDR1 is LNHDA and CDR2 is SQIVND (reference sequence). CDR3 length: 19 residues. Trimming removed 2 bases at V and 5 bases at J, with 24 bases between. The variable domain in full, completed from reference TRBV19 and TRBJ1-4, reads DGGITQSPKYLFRKEGQNVTLSCEQNLNHDAMYWYRQDPGQGLRLIYYSQIVNDFQKGDIAEGYSVSREKKESFPLTVTSAQKNPTAFYLCASSIILGFRGLQNEKLFFGSGTQLSVL.

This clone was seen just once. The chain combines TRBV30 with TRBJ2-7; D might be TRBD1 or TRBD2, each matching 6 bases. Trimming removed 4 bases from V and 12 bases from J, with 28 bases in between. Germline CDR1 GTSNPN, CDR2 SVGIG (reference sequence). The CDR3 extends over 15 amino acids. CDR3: CAWNPGMGTGWGAYF. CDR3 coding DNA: TGTGCCTGGAACCCAGGTATGGGTACCGGTTGGGGGGCGTACTTC.

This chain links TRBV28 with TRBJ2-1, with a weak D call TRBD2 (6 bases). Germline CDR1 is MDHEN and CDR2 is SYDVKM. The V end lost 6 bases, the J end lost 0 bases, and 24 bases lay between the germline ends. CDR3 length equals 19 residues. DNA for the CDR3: TGTGCCAGCAGCTGGGGGGTCTCGGGAGCGGGTAGCTCCTACAATGAGCAGTTCTTC. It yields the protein CASSWGVSGAGSSYNEQFF.

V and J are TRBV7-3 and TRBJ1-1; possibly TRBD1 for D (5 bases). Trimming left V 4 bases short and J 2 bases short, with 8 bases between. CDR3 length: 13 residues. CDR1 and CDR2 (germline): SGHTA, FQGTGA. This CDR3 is CASSSDSNTEAFF. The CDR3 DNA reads TGTGCCAGCAGCTCCGACAGCAACACTGAAGCTTTCTTT.

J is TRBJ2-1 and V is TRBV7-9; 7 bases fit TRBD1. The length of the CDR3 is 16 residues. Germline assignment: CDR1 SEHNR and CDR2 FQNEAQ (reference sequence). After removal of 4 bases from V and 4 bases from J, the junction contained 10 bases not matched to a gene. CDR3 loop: CASSSSWTGTYNEQFF. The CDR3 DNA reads TGTGCCAGCAGCTCCTCCTGGACAGGAACTTACAATGAGCAGTTCTTC.

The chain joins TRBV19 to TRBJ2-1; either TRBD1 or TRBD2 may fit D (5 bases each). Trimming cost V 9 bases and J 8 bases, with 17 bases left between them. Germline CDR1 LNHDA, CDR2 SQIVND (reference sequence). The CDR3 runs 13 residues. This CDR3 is CASNTKVGDEQFF. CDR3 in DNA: TGTGCCAGCAACACAAAGGTGGGGGATGAGCAGTTCTTC.

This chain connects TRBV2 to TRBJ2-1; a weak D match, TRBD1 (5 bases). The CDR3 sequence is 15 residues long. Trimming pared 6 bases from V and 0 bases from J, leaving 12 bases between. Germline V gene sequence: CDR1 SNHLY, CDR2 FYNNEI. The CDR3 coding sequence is TGTGCCAGCAGAGAACAGGAGAGCTCCTACAATGAGCAGTTCTTC. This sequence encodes CASREQESSYNEQFF.

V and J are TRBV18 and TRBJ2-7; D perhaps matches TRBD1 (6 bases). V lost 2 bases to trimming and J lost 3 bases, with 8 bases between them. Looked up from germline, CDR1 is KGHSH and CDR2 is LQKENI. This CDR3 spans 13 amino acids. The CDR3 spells CASSPSQGYEQYF. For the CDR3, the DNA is TGTGCCAGCTCACCATCACAGGGCTACGAGCAGTACTTC. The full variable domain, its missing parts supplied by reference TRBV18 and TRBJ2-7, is NAGVMQNPRHLVRRRGQEARLRCSPMKGHSHVYWYRQLPEEGLKFMVYLQKENIIDESGMPKERFSAEFPKEGPSILRIQQVVRGDSAAYFCASSPSQGYEQYFGPGTRLTVT.

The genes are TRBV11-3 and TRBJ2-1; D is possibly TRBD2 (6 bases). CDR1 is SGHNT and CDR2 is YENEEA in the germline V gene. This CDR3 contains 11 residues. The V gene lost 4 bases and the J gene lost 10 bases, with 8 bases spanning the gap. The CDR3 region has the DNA TGTGCCAGCAGCTCCGGAGGGGAGCAGTTCTTC. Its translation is CASSSGGEQFF. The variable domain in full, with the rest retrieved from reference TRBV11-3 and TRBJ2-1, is EAGVVQSPRYKIIEKKQPVAFWCNPISGHNTLYWYLQNLGQGPELLIRYENEEAVDDSQLPKDRFSAERLKGVDSTLKIQPAELGDSAVYLCASSSGGEQFFGPGTRLTVL.

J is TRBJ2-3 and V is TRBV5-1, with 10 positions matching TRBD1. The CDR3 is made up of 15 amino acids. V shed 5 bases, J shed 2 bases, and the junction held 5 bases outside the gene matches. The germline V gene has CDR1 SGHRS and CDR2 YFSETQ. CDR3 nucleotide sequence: TGCGCCAGCAGTCCCGGGACAGGGGCCACAGATACGCAGTATTTT. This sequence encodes CASSPGTGATDTQYF. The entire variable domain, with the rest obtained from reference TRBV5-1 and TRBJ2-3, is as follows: KAGVTQTPRYLIKTRGQQVTLSCSPISGHRSVSWYQQTPGQGLQFLFEYFSETQRNKGNFPGRFSGRQFSNSRSEMNVSTLELGDSALYLCASSPGTGATDTQYFGPGTRLTVL.

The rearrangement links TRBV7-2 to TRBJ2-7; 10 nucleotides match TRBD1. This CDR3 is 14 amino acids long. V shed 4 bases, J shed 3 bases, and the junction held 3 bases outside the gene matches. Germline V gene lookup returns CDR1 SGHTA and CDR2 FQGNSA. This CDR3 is CASSSRDRGYEQYF. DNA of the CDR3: TGTGCCAGCAGCTCCCGGGACAGGGGCTACGAGCAGTACTTC.

The CDR3 sequence: CASSPPLGRDLNTGELFF. The CDR3 nucleotides read TGTGCCAGCAGCCCACCTTTGGGGAGGGATCTGAACACCGGGGAGCTGTTTTTT. The chain employs TRBV14 and TRBJ2-2; 7 nucleotides align to TRBD2. The CDR3 sequence is 18 residues long. The J segment lost 1 base and the V segment lost 4 bases, leaving 12 bases of the junction unmatched. Germline CDR1 SGHDN, CDR2 FVKESK.

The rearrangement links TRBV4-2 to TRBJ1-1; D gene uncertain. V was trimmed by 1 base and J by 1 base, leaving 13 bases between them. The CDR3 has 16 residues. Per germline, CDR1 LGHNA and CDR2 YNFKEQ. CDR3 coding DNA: TGTGCCAGCAGCCAAGCCCTGGGTAGGGCGAACACTGAAGCTTTCTTT. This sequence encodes CASSQALGRANTEAFF.

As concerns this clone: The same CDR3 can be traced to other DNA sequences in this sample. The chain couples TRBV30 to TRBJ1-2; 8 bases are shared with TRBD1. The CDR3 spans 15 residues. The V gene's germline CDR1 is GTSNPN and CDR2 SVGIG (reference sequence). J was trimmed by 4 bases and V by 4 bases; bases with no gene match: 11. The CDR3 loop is CAWTLDRVVSYGYTF. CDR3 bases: TGTGCCTGGACACTGGACAGGGTAGTTTCCTATGGCTACACCTTC.

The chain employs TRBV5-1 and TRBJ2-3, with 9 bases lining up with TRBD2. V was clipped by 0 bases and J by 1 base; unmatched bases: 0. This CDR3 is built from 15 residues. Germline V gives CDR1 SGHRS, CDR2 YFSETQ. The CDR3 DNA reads TGCGCCAGCAGCTTGGGCGGGGGGGGCACAGATACGCAGTATTTT. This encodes CASSLGGGGTDTQYF.

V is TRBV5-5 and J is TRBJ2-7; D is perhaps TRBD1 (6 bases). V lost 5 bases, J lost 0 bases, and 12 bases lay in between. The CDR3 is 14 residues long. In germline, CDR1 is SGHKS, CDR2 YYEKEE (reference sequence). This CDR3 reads CASSLQGFSYEQYF. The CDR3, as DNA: TGTGCCAGCAGTCTCCAGGGGTTCTCCTACGAGCAGTACTTC.

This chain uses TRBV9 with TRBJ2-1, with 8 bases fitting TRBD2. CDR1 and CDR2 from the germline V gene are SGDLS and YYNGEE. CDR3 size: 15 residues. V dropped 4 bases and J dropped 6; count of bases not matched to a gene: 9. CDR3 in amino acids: CASSTSGTRGNEQFF. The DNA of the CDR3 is TGTGCCAGCAGCACCTCCGGGACTAGAGGCAATGAGCAGTTCTTC.